The entry below gives a single TCR beta chain sequence along with its context. The source of the sample is a study of control samples from healthy donors and cancer patients. The CDR3 contains 15 residues. CDR1 MDHEN and CDR2 SYDVKM come from the germline V gene. Trimming left V 6 bases short and J 7 bases short, with 21 bases between. Assay: immunoSEQ multiplex PCR; the TCRdb copy retains only in-frame clones and omits some. The repertoire holds 100,000 to 150,000 clones, with about 87% as singletons. Sequences were obtained from blood. The clonotype was recovered from a man in his sixties in good health. The chain joins TRBV28 to TRBJ1-1; D is possibly TRBD1 (6 bases). The chain's CDR3 is CASSKSRTVKNEAFF. The CDR3 region has the DNA TGTGCCAGCAGCAAGAGCCGGACAGTGAAAAATGAAGCTTTCTTT.